The rows below give T cell receptor beta chains drawn from one sample of a study of post-analysis software for immune sequencing data. TCRdb re-called the PCR reads through MiXCR, storing one row per CDR3 protein. The sample holds approximately 250,000 distinct CDR3 sequences, 36% seen once. Sequencing used blood. The receptor source for this set is a girl aged 5 to 17 with multiple sclerosis. The CDR3 runs from the conserved cysteine through the conserved F or W. Fields, in order: V gene, clone size, J gene, D gene, CDR3 DNA, CDR3 protein. A D gene is named only where the DNA matches it firmly. The size field is filled for only some rows; it gives once, few, many or a size class.

v_call: TRBV20-1
clone_size: .
j_call: TRBJ2-7
d_call: .
cdr3_nt: TGCAGTGCTCCTCCCTTCAGGGGAAGCTTCTACGAGCAGTACTTC
cdr3_aa: CSAPPFRGSFYEQYF

v_call: TRBV18
clone_size: many
j_call: TRBJ2-1
d_call: TRBD1
cdr3_nt: TGTGCCAGCTCACCACCCGGGACAGCCAGTTACAATGAGCAGTTCTTC
cdr3_aa: CASSPPGTASYNEQFF

v_call: TRBV20-1
clone_size: few
j_call: TRBJ2-5
d_call: .
cdr3_nt: TGCAGTGTCGTGAGGGGAGAGACCCAGTACTTC
cdr3_aa: CSVVRGETQYF

v_call: TRBV20-1
clone_size: .
j_call: TRBJ2-6
d_call: TRBD1
cdr3_nt: TGCAGTGCTAGAGGGACGACAGGGACCGCATTCTCTGGGGCCAACGTCCTGACTTTC
cdr3_aa: CSARGTTGTAFSGANVLTF

v_call: TRBV27
clone_size: many
j_call: TRBJ2-7
d_call: .
cdr3_nt: TGTGCCAGCAGTTTAGGGGCAGGATCCTACGAGCAGTACTTC
cdr3_aa: CASSLGAGSYEQYF

v_call: TRBV20-1
clone_size: .
j_call: TRBJ2-3
d_call: TRBD2
cdr3_nt: TGCAGTGCTAGTGAAAGCGGGAGGTTCACAGATACGCAGTATTTT
cdr3_aa: CSASESGRFTDTQYF

v_call: TRBV7-2
clone_size: few
j_call: TRBJ2-3
d_call: TRBD2
cdr3_nt: TGTGCCAGCAGCTCTGGACTAGCGGGAGATACGCAGTATTTT
cdr3_aa: CASSSGLAGDTQYF

v_call: TRBV4-1
clone_size: .
j_call: TRBJ1-3
d_call: .
cdr3_nt: TGCGCCAGCAGCCAAAGGGGCATTGGAAACACCATATATTTT
cdr3_aa: CASSQRGIGNTIYF

v_call: TRBV5-1
clone_size: .
j_call: TRBJ2-3
d_call: .
cdr3_nt: TGCGCCAGCAGCCCAGAGGAGGGAGCAGATACGCAGTATTTT
cdr3_aa: CASSPEEGADTQYF

v_call: TRBV10-3
clone_size: .
j_call: TRBJ2-5
d_call: .
cdr3_nt: TGTGCCATCAGTGAGTCTCGGACGGGTTTCAATGAGCAGTACTTC
cdr3_aa: CAISESRTGFNEQYF

v_call: TRBV28
clone_size: few
j_call: TRBJ1-2
d_call: .
cdr3_nt: TGTGCCAGCAGCTCCGGTAGGGGAAACTATGGCTACACCTTC
cdr3_aa: CASSSGRGNYGYTF

v_call: TRBV5-1
clone_size: few
j_call: TRBJ1-4
d_call: .
cdr3_nt: TGCGCCAGCAGCCGCCGCGGAGGGGGTTTCGTCGATGAAAAACTGTTTTTT
cdr3_aa: CASSRRGGGFVDEKLFF

v_call: TRBV28
clone_size: many
j_call: TRBJ1-2
d_call: TRBD1
cdr3_nt: TGTGCCAGCAGATCCTCGGAGGGGGCTGGTAACAGGTATGGCTACACCTTC
cdr3_aa: CASRSSEGAGNRYGYTF

v_call: TRBV6-6
clone_size: .
j_call: TRBJ1-1
d_call: .
cdr3_nt: TGTGCCAGCAGCCTGATTACATTGAACACTGAAGCTTTCTTT
cdr3_aa: CASSLITLNTEAFF

v_call: TRBV28
clone_size: .
j_call: TRBJ1-2
d_call: TRBD1
cdr3_nt: TGTGCCAGCAGTTTATTAGGACAGGACTATGGCTACACCTTC
cdr3_aa: CASSLLGQDYGYTF

v_call: TRBV11-2
clone_size: few
j_call: TRBJ2-1
d_call: .
cdr3_nt: TGTGCCAGCAGCCCCTCGAACCGAGGGGAATACAATGAGCAGTTCTTC
cdr3_aa: CASSPSNRGEYNEQFF

v_call: TRBV5-1
clone_size: .
j_call: TRBJ1-1
d_call: TRBD1
cdr3_nt: TGCGCCAGCAGCTCCATGGACAGGGTTACGAACACTGAAGCTTTCTTT
cdr3_aa: CASSSMDRVTNTEAFF

v_call: TRBV7-3
clone_size: few
j_call: TRBJ2-2
d_call: .
cdr3_nt: TGTGCCAGCAGCTTAACAGGGACCTACACCGGGGAGCTGTTTTTT
cdr3_aa: CASSLTGTYTGELFF

v_call: TRBV10-3
clone_size: many
j_call: TRBJ1-2
d_call: TRBD1
cdr3_nt: TGTGCCATCAGTGATGGACAGGGGGCGGGTGGCTACACCTTC
cdr3_aa: CAISDGQGAGGYTF

v_call: TRBV4-2
clone_size: many
j_call: TRBJ2-3
d_call: .
cdr3_nt: TGTGCCAGCAGCCCGGAGGGGAGCACAGATACGCAGTATTTT
cdr3_aa: CASSPEGSTDTQYF

v_call: TRBV29-1
clone_size: .
j_call: TRBJ2-4
d_call: .
cdr3_nt: TGCAGCGACCCGGCTACCAAAAACATTCAGTACTTC
cdr3_aa: CSDPATKNIQYF

v_call: TRBV9
clone_size: few
j_call: TRBJ2-1
d_call: .
cdr3_nt: TGTGCCAGCAGCGTAGGCGGGGACGATGAGCAGTTCTTC
cdr3_aa: CASSVGGDDEQFF

v_call: TRBV7-2
clone_size: few
j_call: TRBJ1-4
d_call: .
cdr3_nt: TGTGCCAGCAGCGACGGGCCCCGTGGGGAAAAACTGTTTTTT
cdr3_aa: CASSDGPRGEKLFF

v_call: TRBV25-1
clone_size: many
j_call: TRBJ1-1
d_call: .
cdr3_nt: TGTGCCAGCCATGGGGCGGGGCTGGGCACTGAAGCTTTCTTT
cdr3_aa: CASHGAGLGTEAFF

v_call: TRBV7-9
clone_size: few
j_call: TRBJ2-3
d_call: TRBD2
cdr3_nt: TGTGCCAGCAGGCCCGGGGGGAGCCGCAAGGATACGCAGTATTTT
cdr3_aa: CASRPGGSRKDTQYF

v_call: TRBV12-3/TRBV12-4
clone_size: .
j_call: TRBJ1-1
d_call: .
cdr3_nt: TGTGCCAACAGTTTGGGCACTGAAGCTTTCTTT
cdr3_aa: CANSLGTEAFF